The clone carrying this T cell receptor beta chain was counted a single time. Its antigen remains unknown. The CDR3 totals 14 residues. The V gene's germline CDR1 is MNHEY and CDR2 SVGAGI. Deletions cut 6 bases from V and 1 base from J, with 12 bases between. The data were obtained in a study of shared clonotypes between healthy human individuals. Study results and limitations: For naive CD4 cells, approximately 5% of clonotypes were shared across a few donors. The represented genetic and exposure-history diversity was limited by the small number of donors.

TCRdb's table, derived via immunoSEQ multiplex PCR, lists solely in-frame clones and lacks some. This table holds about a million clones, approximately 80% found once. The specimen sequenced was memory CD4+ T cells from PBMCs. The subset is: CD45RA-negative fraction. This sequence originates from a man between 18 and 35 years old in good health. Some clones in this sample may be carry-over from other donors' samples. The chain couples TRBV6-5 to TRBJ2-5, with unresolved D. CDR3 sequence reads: CASRSSGIQETQYF. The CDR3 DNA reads TGTGCCAGCAGGAGCTCAGGCATCCAAGAGACCCAGTACTTC.